This T cell receptor (beta chain) was captured by sequencing in a study of T cell repertoires in cytomegalovirus infection. At the level of the study: Alongside well-studied HLA-B-restricted CMV epitopes, recently identified HLA-C-restricted CMV epitopes were also used.

TCRdb re-derived calls from the reads in MiXCR, one entry per CDR3 protein. Of about 71,000 distinct CDR3 sequences listed, roughly 22% are singletons. Concerning this clonotype: Its matching antigen is unknown.

CDR1 is SGHTA, CDR2 FQGNSA, per germline. The CDR3 runs 14 residues. Trimming shortened V by 5 bases and J by 9 bases, and 18 bases separated the two germline ends. This TCR derives from a human donor in good health (CMV status not recorded). Some clones in this sample may be carry-over from other donors' samples. Here the sequenced sample was CD8+ T cells from cultured PBMCs, taken from culture after CMV antigen stimulation. This chain connects TRBV7-2 to TRBJ2-3; D might be TRBD1 (5 bases). The CDR3 DNA follows: TGTGCCAGCAGCACTGCCTTGACCAGGGTAACGCAGTATTTT. Protein sequence: CASSTALTRVTQYF.